These 5 T cell receptor beta chains came from one sample sequenced in a study of immune heterogeneity within non-small cell lung tumors. TCR beta CDR3 was amplified by multiplex PCR, first round around 10 cycles, 32 V and 13 J primers. One entry per CDR3 protein, called by TCRdb with MiXCR from the multiplex PCR reads. Among over 14,000 distinct CDR3 sequences, over 25% were seen once, and the ten largest hold 13% to 15%. Bulk tumor genomic DNA (about 600 ng per sample) served as template. Biopsies, several per primary tumor and spaced far apart, were collected during surgery. Each patient presented with untreated, newly diagnosed non-small cell lung cancer and received curative surgery. Material: lung tumor tissue. The receptor source for this set is a woman between 50 and 59 years old with non-small cell lung cancer.

This clonotype was detected a few times. This may be a read error, as it is one base from a much larger clone. The chain employs TRBV2 and TRBJ1-5; 7 bases are a match to TRBD1. Trimming cost V 7 bases and J 2 bases; bases outside gene matches: 5. The CDR3 consists of 14 residues. Germline V gene data show CDR1 as SNHLY and CDR2 as FYNNEI. CDR3 in DNA: TGTGCCAGCACCAGGGGGGAAGGCAATCAGCCCCAGCATTTT. This sequence encodes CASTRGEGNQPQHF.

The chain has TRBV12-3 or TRBV12-4 and TRBJ2-2; unclear D gene. This CDR3 is built from 13 residues. V shed 6 bases and J shed 5 bases, with 10 bases lying between them. The chain's CDR3 is CASRGTRTGELFF. CDR3 DNA sequence: TGTGCCAGCAGGGGAACCCGAACCGGGGAGCTGTTTTTT.

Worth noting for this clonotype: This could be a read error, since a much larger clone is one nucleotide away. This chain connects TRBV6-2 or TRBV6-3 to TRBJ2-2; 8 bases map to TRBD2. Germline-derived CDR1 and CDR2 are MNHEY and SVGEGT. The CDR3 totals 15 residues. The CDR3 nucleotides are TGTACCAGCAGTTACGGGGGGGAGAACACCGGGGAGCTGTTTTTT. Protein sequence: CTSSYGGENTGELFF.

Within the sample, this clonotype is medium-sized (0.01 to 0.1%). The chain carries TRBV11-2 and TRBJ2-1; no definite D call. The CDR3 contains 15 residues. V was clipped by 1 base and J by 6 bases, with 13 bases between them. Germline CDR1 is SGHAT and CDR2 is FQNNGV. CDR3 protein: CASSLGVGGANEQFF. The CDR3 DNA sequence: TGTGCCAGCAGCTTAGGTGTGGGCGGAGCCAATGAGCAGTTCTTC.

In its sample, this clonotype was seen many times. The chain has TRBV5-4 and TRBJ2-7; D gene ambiguous. The CDR3 loop spans 15 amino acids. Germline values: CDR1 SGHNT, CDR2 YYREEE (reference sequence). Trimming removed 1 base from V and 2 bases from J, with 13 bases in between. The CDR3 DNA reads TGTGCCAGCAGCTTGTTCACAGAAGCCACCTACGAGCAGTACTTC. Translation gives CASSLFTEATYEQYF. Looking up the rest from reference TRBV5-4 and TRBJ2-7 gives the full variable domain: ETGVTQSPTHLIKTRGQQVTLRCSSQSGHNTVSWYQQALGQGPQFIFQYYREEENGRGNFPPRFSGLQFPNYSSELNVNALELDDSALYLCASSLFTEATYEQYFGPGTRLTVT.